This entry features one T cell receptor beta chain sequence. The CDR3 runs to 15 residues. Germline CDR1 and CDR2: SGHAT and FQNNGV. The trim removed 5 bases at V and 6 bases at J, leaving 10 bases unmatched. Assay used: immunoSEQ multiplex PCR; TCRdb lists only in-frame clones, some missing. The sample lists 55,000 to 70,000 clones, around 89% seen once, with around 1.7% in the top ten. This sample was included in a study of cytomegalovirus exposure and HLA in healthy donors. The TCR was taken from a woman aged 18 to 35 in good health and CMV-seronegative. The genes are TRBV11-2 and TRBJ1-2; TRBD1 matches at 9 bases. Sequenced sample: PBMCs. The CDR3 protein is CASSKGQGNINGYTF. CDR3 coding DNA: TGTGCCAGCAGCAAAGGACAGGGGAACATAAATGGCTACACCTTC.